This T cell receptor (beta chain) was found in a study of T cells in Graves' hyperthyroidism and ophthalmopathy. This clonotype came up many times. V was shortened by 1 base and J by 4 bases, with 13 bases between the two germline ends. This CDR3 is 15 amino acids long. Germline CDR1 is MGHDK and CDR2 is SYGVNS. The TCR beta CDR3 regions underwent amplification using RNA transcripts as the source. When the TCR CDR3 underwent first-round RT-PCR, the HTBI primer set was used. TCRdb used MiXCR to reprocess the multiplex PCR reads, holding one entry per CDR3 protein. The table lists around 620,000 distinct CDR3 sequences, approximately 44% of them singletons, with roughly 20% in the top ten.

Sequencing input: peripheral blood or thyroid tissue (not recorded which). The rearrangement links TRBV25-1 to TRBJ1-1; a weak D match, TRBD1 (5 bases). The TCR sequence derives from an adult woman with Graves' disease, either hyperthyroidism or ophthalmopathy (not recorded which). The CDR3 sequence: CASSELGGGGTEAFF. The CDR3 nucleotides are TGTGCCAGCAGTGAATTGGGGGGGGGTGGCACTGAAGCTTTCTTT.